A single sample gave rise to the 14 T cell receptor beta chains below, sequenced in a study of blood T cell repertoires in COVID-19. The method was immunoSEQ multiplex PCR; TCRdb's version includes in-frame clones alone and lacks a portion of them. The sample lists 160,000 or so clones; roughly 87% were seen once. Sequencing was done on a sample of peripheral blood. These TCRs come from an older woman who had recovered from COVID-19.

The rearrangement links TRBV4-1 to TRBJ2-7; 7 nucleotides line up with TRBD1. V was pared by 7 bases and J by 0 bases, with 9 bases of the junction left unmatched. Germline values: CDR1 MGHRA, CDR2 YSYEKL. This CDR3 comprises 15 residues. CDR3 in DNA: TGCGCCAGCACTACTAACAGGGGCTCCTCCTACGAGCAGTACTTC. Amino acids: CASTTNRGSSYEQYF.

This clone was counted many times. Other DNA sequences within the sample encode an identical CDR3. The chain links TRBV5-1 to TRBJ1-1; no firm D call. This CDR3 is 14 amino acids long. Trimming took 3 bases from V and 1 from J, leaving 10 bases between them. CDR1 and CDR2 from the germline V gene are SGHRS and YFSETQ. The CDR3 sequence: CASSSGQPNTEAFF. CDR3 nucleotides: TGCGCCAGCAGCTCAGGCCAGCCGAACACTGAAGCTTTCTTT.

V gene TRBV7-7 combines with J gene TRBJ2-5, with TRBD2 identical over 7 bases. Germline CDR1 is SSHAT and CDR2 is FNYEAQ (reference sequence). Trimming at V came to 1 base and at J to 5 bases, leaving 10 bases not matched to a gene. CDR3 length: 16 amino acids. CDR3 nucleotide sequence: TGTGCCAGCAGCTTAGTCCGGGCTAGCGGTATCGAGACCCAGTACTTC. Translated, it gives CASSLVRASGIETQYF.

The J gene is TRBJ2-3, the V gene TRBV5-1; 8 positions agree with TRBD1. In germline, CDR1 is SGHRS, CDR2 YFSETQ. The CDR3 has 16 amino acids. V was clipped by 0 bases and J by 1 base; unmatched bases: 4. DNA for the CDR3: TGCGCCAGCAGCTTGGTCCCGGGACAGGGCACAGATACGCAGTATTTT. It translates to CASSLVPGQGTDTQYF. The entire variable domain, with the rest obtained from reference TRBV5-1 and TRBJ2-3, is as follows: KAGVTQTPRYLIKTRGQQVTLSCSPISGHRSVSWYQQTPGQGLQFLFEYFSETQRNKGNFPGRFSGRQFSNSRSEMNVSTLELGDSALYLCASSLVPGQGTDTQYFGPGTRLTVL.

The J gene is TRBJ2-5, the V gene TRBV7-3, with TRBD1 matching 7 bases. The CDR3 sequence is 13 residues long. Looked up from germline, CDR1 is SGHTA and CDR2 is FQGTGA. With V trimmed by 5 bases and J by 2 bases, 2 bases remained unmatched. The CDR3 region is CASSRGQQETQYF. Written as DNA, the CDR3 is TGTGCCAGCAGCAGGGGGCAGCAAGAGACCCAGTACTTC.

This rearrangement joins TRBV5-1 to TRBJ2-7; D is unclear. This CDR3 comprises 13 residues. The germline V gene has CDR1 SGHRS and CDR2 YFSETQ. V lost 1 base and J lost 2, with 7 bases in between. The CDR3 DNA reads TGCGCCAGCAGCTTGACAGTAGCCTACGAGCAGTACTTC. Encoded protein: CASSLTVAYEQYF.

This clone was seen a single time. J is TRBJ2-2 and V is TRBV18; a possible D gene is TRBD1 (5 bases). CDR3 length: 16 residues. V lost 3 bases and J lost 6, with 17 bases in between. Germline-derived CDR1 and CDR2 are KGHSH and LQKENI. The CDR3 coding sequence is TGTGCCAGCTCACCCCCTGGTAGGGGTGACCCCGGGGAGCTGTTTTTT. It specifies CASSPPGRGDPGELFF.

J is TRBJ2-2 and V is TRBV7-9, with 7 bases matching TRBD1. V lost 5 bases to trimming and J lost 4 bases; unmatched junction nucleotides: 4. This CDR3 region has 14 residues. The germline gives CDR1 SEHNR, CDR2 FQNEAQ (reference sequence). CDR3 loop: CASSPRTGTGELFF. Written as DNA, the CDR3 is TGTGCCAGCAGCCCGCGGACAGGCACCGGGGAGCTGTTTTTT.

The chain recombines TRBV6-6 with TRBJ2-7; D not resolved. V was trimmed by 4 bases and J by 3 bases, leaving 4 bases between them. This CDR3 is 11 amino acids long. Germline V CDR1 and CDR2: MNHNY, SVGAGI (reference sequence). The CDR3 region has the DNA TGTGCCAGCAGTTCTGTCTACGAGCAGTACTTC. This encodes CASSSVYEQYF.

The CDR3 reads CASTANYGYTF. The CDR3 coding sequence is TGTGCCAGCACCGCGAACTATGGCTACACCTTC. This chain connects TRBV28 to TRBJ1-2; no definite D call. CDR3 length: 11 residues. V shed 7 bases and J shed 2 bases, with 5 bases lying between them. CDR1 is MDHEN and CDR2 is SYDVKM in the germline V gene.

The chain carries TRBV19 and TRBJ2-1; 9 nucleotides match TRBD1. The germline V gene has CDR1 LNHDA and CDR2 SQIVND (reference sequence). The CDR3 covers 17 residues. The ends lost 4 bases at V and 5 bases at J; junction bases unmatched: 12. CDR3 in DNA: TGTGCCAGTAGTACAACCACCGGGACAGGGCAAAACAATGAGCAGTTCTTC. Protein product: CASSTTTGTGQNNEQFF.

V usage is TRBV4-2 and J usage is TRBJ1-6, with 11 bases lining up with TRBD1. The CDR3 is 15 residues long. With 3 bases clipped from V and 9 bases from J, the junction kept 4 bases outside the gene matches. Germline CDR1 and CDR2: LGHNA and YNFKEQ. The CDR3 DNA reads as TGTGCCAGCAGCCATTCCGGGACAGGGGGTTCACCCCTCCACTTT. Its translation: CASSHSGTGGSPLHF.

The chain recombines TRBV7-9 with TRBJ2-5; D is undetermined. CDR1 is SEHNR, CDR2 FQNEAQ, per germline (reference sequence). This CDR3 is built from 13 residues. The germline V and J ends were trimmed by 5 bases and 2 bases, with 9 bases remaining between them. The CDR3 sequence: CASSPDTQETQYF. CDR3 nucleotide sequence: TGTGCCAGCAGCCCCGACACGCAAGAGACCCAGTACTTC.

The V and J genes are TRBV29-1 and TRBJ1-2; TRBD1 is a possible D gene (5 bases). The CDR3 has 18 residues. V shed 6 bases and J shed 6 bases, with 32 bases lying between them. CDR1 and CDR2 (germline): SQVTM, ANQGSEA. The CDR3 DNA follows: TGCAGCGTGAAGTCCACGCGGTGGGGCCGATCTGATCGAGATGGCTACACCTTC. This encodes CSVKSTRWGRSDRDGYTF.